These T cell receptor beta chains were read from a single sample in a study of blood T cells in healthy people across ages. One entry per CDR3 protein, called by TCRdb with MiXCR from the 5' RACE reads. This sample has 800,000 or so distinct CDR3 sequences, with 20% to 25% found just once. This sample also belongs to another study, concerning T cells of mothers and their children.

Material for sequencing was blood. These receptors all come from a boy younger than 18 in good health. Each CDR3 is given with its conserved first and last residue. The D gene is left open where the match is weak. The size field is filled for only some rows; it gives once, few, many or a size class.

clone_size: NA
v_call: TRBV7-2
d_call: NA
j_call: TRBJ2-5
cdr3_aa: CASSLVVVTIKFF
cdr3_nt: TGTGCCAGCAGCTTAGTTGTTGTGACTATTAAGTTCTTC

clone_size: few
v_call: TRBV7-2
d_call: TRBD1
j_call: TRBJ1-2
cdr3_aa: CASSLSTGVNYGYTF
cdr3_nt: TGTGCCAGCAGCCTATCAACAGGGGTTAACTATGGCTACACCTTC

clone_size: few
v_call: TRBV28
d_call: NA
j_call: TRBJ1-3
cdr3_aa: CASSFRDTLLYSGNTIYF
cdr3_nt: TGTGCCAGCAGTTTTCGGGATACCTTACTCTACTCTGGAAACACCATATATTTT

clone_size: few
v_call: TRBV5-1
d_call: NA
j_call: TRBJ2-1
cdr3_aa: CASSLRGIYWNEQFF
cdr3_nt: TGCGCCAGCAGCTTGAGGGGGATTTATTGGAATGAGCAGTTCTTC

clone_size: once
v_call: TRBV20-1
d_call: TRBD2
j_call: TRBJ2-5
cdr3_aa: CSARDLRSGGSSWIPETQYF
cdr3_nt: TGCAGTGCTAGAGATCTGAGGAGCGGGGGGTCGTCTTGGATCCCAGAGACCCAGTACTTC

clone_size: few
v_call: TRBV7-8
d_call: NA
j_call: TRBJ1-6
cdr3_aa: CASSSYWAYNSPLHF
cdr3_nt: TGTGCCAGCAGCTCGTACTGGGCCTATAATTCACCCCTCCACTTT

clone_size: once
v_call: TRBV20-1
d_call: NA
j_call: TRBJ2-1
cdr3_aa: CSASGASSYNEQFF
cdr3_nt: TGCAGTGCTAGCGGAGCGAGCTCCTACAATGAGCAGTTCTTC

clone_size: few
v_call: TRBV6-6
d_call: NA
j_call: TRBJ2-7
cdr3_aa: CASSYSAGTTYEQYF
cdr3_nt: TGTGCCAGCAGTTACTCGGCAGGAACAACCTACGAGCAGTACTTC

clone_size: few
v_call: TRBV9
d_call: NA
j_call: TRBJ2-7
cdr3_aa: CASSDGDSYEQYF
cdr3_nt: TGTGCCAGCAGCGATGGGGATTCCTACGAGCAGTACTTC

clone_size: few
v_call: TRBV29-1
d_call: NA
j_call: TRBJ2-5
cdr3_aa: CSVGARPQETQYF
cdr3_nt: TGCAGCGTTGGGGCTAGGCCGCAAGAGACCCAGTACTTC

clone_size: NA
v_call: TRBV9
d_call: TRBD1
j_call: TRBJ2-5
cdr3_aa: CASSDTGVWETQYF
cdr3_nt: TGTGCCAGCAGCGACACAGGGGTCTGGGAGACCCAGTACTTC

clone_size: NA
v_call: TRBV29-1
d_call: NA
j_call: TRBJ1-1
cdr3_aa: CSVDKNTEAFF
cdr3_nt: TGCAGCGTTGACAAGAACACTGAAGCTTTCTTT

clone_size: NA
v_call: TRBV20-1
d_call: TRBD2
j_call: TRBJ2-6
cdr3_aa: CSAERGSGANVLAF
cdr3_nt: TGCAGTGCTGAGCGGGGCTCTGGGGCCAACGTCCTGGCTTTC

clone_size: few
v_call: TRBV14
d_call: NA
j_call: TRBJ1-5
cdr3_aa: CASSQDGLNGESNQPQHF
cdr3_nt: TGTGCCAGCAGCCAAGATGGCCTCAACGGGGAAAGCAATCAGCCCCAGCATTTT

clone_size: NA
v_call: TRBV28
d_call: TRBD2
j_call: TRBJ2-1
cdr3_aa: CASSRLAEFYNEQFF
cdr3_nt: TGTGCCAGCAGTCGACTAGCCGAATTCTACAATGAGCAGTTCTTC

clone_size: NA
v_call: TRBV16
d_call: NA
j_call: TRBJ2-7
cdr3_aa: CASSQLDYEQYF
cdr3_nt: TGTGCCAGCAGCCAACTCGACTACGAGCAGTACTTC

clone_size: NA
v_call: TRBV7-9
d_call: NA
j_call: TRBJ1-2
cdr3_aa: CASSTRQVSNYGYTF
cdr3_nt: TGTGCCAGCAGCACGCGACAGGTCTCTAACTATGGCTACACCTTC

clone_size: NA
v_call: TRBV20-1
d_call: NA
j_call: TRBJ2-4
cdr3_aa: CSARDPVLELAKNIQYF
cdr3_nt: TGCAGTGCTAGAGATCCGGTTCTAGAACTAGCCAAAAACATTCAGTACTTC

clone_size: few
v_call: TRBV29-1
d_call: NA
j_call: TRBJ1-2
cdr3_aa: CSVEATYYGYTF
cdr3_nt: TGCAGCGTTGAGGCGACCTACTATGGCTACACCTTC

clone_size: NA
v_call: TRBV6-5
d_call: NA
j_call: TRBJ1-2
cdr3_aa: CASSYFRGQGDGYTF
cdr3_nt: TGTGCCAGCAGTTATTTCAGAGGGCAGGGCGATGGCTACACCTTC

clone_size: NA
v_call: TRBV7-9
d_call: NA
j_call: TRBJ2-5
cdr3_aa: CASSLSLDLGGEQLF
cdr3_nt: TGTGCCAGCAGCTTAAGCCTGGATTTGGGCGGTGAGCAGCTCTTC

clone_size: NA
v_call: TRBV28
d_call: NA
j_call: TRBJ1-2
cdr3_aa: CASRPNPGQSYGYTF
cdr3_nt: TGTGCCAGCAGACCTAACCCGGGACAAAGCTATGGCTACACCTTC

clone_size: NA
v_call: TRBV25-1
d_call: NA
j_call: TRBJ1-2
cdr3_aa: CASSEWGGAPNYGYTF
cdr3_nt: TGTGCCAGCAGTGAATGGGGTGGGGCCCCTAACTATGGCTACACCTTC

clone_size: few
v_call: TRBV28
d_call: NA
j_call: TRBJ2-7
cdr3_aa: CGSSLRDNGLEQYF
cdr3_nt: TGTGGCAGCAGTCTCCGGGACAACGGCCTCGAGCAGTACTTC

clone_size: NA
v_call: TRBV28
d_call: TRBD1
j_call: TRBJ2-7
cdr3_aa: CASNPRQGATGEQYF
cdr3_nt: TGTGCCAGCAATCCGAGACAGGGGGCTACGGGCGAGCAGTACTTC

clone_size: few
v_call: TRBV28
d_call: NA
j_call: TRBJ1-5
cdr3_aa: CASSLFPKGQPQHF
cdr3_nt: TGTGCCAGCAGTTTATTTCCCAAAGGTCAGCCCCAGCATTTT

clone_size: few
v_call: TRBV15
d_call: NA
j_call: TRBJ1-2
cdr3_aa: CATSRPGDYGYTF
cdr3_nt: TGTGCCACCAGCAGACCAGGGGACTATGGCTACACCTTC

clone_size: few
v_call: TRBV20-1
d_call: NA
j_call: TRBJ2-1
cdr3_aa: CSARAGPYNEQFF
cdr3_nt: TGCAGTGCTAGAGCGGGGCCCTACAATGAGCAGTTCTTC

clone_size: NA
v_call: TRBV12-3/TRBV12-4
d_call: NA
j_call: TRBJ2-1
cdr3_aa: CASSLRSLGEQFF
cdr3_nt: TGTGCCAGCAGTCTTAGGAGCTTGGGTGAGCAGTTCTTC

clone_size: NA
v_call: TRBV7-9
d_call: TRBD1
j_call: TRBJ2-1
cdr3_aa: CASSSSGQLSYEQFF
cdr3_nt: TGTGCCAGCAGCTCGTCGGGACAGCTTTCCTACGAGCAGTTCTTC

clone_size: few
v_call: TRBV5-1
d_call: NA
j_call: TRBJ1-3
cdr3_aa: CASSPPGDTIYF
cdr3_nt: TGCGCCAGCAGCCCGCCAGGGGACACCATATATTTT

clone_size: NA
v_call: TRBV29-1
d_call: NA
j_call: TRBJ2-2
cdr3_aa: CSVKKGGTGELFF
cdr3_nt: TGCAGCGTTAAAAAGGGAGGAACCGGGGAGCTGTTTTTT

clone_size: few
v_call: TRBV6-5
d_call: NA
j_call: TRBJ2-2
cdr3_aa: CASSFLVTHAPGELFF
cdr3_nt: TGTGCCAGCAGTTTTTTGGTCACCCACGCTCCCGGGGAGCTGTTTTTT

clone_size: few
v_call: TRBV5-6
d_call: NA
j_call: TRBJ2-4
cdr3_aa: CASSSRTGRFQYF
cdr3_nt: TGTGCCAGCAGCTCCCGGACGGGCCGGTTTCAGTACTTC

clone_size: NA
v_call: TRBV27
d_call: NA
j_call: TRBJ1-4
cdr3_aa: CASSKGTGATNEKLFF
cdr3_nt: TGTGCCAGCAGCAAAGGGACTGGAGCAACTAATGAAAAACTGTTTTTT

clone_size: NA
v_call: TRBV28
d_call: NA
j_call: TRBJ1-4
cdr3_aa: CASSLRWIREKLFF
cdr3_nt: TGTGCCAGCAGTCTCCGGTGGATTCGAGAAAAACTGTTTTTT

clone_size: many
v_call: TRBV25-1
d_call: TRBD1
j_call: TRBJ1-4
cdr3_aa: CASSVPRGQGPEKLFF
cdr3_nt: TGTGCCAGCAGTGTCCCACGAGGACAGGGCCCGGAAAAACTGTTTTTT

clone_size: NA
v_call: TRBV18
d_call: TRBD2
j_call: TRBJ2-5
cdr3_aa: CASSPRTSGHETQYF
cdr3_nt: TGTGCCAGCTCCCCAAGGACTAGTGGGCATGAGACCCAGTACTTC

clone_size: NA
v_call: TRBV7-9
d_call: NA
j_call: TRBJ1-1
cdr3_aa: CASSPLSTEAFF
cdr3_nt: TGTGCCAGCAGCCCGTTGTCCACTGAAGCTTTCTTT

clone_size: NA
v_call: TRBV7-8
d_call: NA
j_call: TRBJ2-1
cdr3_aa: CASSLISPNEQFF
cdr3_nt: TGTGCCAGCAGCTTAATCAGCCCCAATGAGCAGTTCTTC

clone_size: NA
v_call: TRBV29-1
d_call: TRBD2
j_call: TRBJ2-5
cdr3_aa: CSVEGGWETQYF
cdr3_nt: TGCAGCGTTGAGGGAGGGTGGGAGACCCAGTACTTC

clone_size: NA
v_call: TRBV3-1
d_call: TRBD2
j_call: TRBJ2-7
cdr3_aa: CASSQRLAPGEQYF
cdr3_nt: TGTGCCAGCAGCCAAAGACTAGCCCCGGGCGAGCAGTACTTC

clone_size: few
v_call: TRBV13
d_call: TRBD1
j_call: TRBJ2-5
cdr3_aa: CASSLASGTGDVRYF
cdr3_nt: TGTGCCAGCAGCTTAGCCTCCGGGACAGGGGATGTTCGGTACTTC

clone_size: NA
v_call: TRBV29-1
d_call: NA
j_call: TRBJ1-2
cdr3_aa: CSVDNPPWDYGYTF
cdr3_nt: TGCAGCGTTGATAATCCCCCTTGGGACTATGGCTACACCTTC

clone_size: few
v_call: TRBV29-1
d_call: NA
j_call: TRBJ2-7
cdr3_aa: CSVEAPYEQYF
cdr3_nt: TGCAGCGTTGAAGCCCCCTACGAGCAGTACTTC

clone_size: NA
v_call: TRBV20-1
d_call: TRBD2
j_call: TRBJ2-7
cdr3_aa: CSARDRTGGRYEQYF
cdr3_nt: TGCAGTGCTAGAGATCGGACGGGAGGTCGGTACGAGCAGTACTTC

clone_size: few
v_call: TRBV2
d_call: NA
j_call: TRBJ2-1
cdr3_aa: CASSERAGVLDEQFF
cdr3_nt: TGTGCCAGCAGTGAACGGGCAGGGGTTCTTGATGAGCAGTTCTTC

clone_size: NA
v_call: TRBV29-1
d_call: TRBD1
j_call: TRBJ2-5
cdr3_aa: CSVEGAGQGAWETQYF
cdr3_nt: TGCAGCGTTGAGGGCGCAGGACAGGGGGCTTGGGAGACCCAGTACTTC

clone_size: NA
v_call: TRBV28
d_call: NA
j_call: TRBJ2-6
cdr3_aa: CASRRSLGLGANVPTF
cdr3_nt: TGTGCCAGCAGGCGCTCGTTGGGTTTAGGGGCCAACGTCCCGACTTTC

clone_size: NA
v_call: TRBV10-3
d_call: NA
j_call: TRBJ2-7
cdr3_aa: CAISESAVAGGQYF
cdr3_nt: TGTGCCATCAGTGAGTCGGCGGTCGCAGGAGGGCAGTACTTC